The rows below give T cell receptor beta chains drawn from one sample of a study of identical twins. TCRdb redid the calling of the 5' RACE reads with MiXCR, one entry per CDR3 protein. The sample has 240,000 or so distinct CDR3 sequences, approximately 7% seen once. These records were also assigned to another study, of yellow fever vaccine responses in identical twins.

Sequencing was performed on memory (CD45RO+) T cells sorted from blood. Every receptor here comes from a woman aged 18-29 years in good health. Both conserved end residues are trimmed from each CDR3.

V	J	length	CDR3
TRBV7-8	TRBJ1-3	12	ASSLPGAGNTIY
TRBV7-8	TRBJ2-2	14	ASSLSGGSNTGELF
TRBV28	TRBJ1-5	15	ASSFGQGAYSNQPQH
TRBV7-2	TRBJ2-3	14	ASSFNSGSWGDTQY
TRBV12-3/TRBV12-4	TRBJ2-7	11	ASSPGFDSQKY
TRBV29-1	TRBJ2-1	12	SAGGTGRGNEQF
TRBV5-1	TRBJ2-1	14	ASSLQADSTYNEQF
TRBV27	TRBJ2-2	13	ASRWGTRNTGELF
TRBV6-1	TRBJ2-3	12	ASKRGVSTDTQY
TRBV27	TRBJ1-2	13	ASSPQQARYYGYT
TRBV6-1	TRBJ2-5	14	ASSTKTRSHQETQY
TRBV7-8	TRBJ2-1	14	ASSANSGRAHDEQF
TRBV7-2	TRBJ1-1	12	ASSLSTGGSEAF
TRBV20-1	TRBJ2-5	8	SASDETQY
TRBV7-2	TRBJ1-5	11	ASSLTLGGPQH
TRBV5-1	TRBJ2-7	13	ASSLEAGEFYEQY
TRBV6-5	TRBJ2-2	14	ASSYSGQMNTGELF
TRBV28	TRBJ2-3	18	ASSSTSGWILTPSTDTQY
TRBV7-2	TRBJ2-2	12	ASSLDQGAGELF
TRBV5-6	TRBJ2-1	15	ASSLGNHRAPYNEQF
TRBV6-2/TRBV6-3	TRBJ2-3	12	ATNKDLSTDTQY
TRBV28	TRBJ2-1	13	ASRGTGTGGDEQF
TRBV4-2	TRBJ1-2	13	ASSQGDGPFEGYT
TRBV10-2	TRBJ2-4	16	ASGVMGLAGGSKNIQY
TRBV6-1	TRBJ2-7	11	ASSEDRGYEQY
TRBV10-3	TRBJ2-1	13	AISDDGSGSIEQF
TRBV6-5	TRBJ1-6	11	ASSLQGPSSLH
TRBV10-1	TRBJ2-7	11	ASSETPGVEQY
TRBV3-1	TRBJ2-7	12	ASSSPAGPNEQY
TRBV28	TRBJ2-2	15	ASRAPGGRANTGELF
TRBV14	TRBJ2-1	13	ASSQTSGGGNEQF
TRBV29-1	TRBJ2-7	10	SVVEAEIQQY
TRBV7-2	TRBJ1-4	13	ASSTGTSHVEKLF